This TCR beta chain appears in the sequencing data of a study of shared clonotypes between healthy human individuals. In germline, CDR1 is MDHEN, CDR2 SYDVKM. The CDR3 loop spans 20 amino acids. V dropped 2 bases and J dropped 0 bases, with 22 bases sitting between them. Repertoires were generated with immunoSEQ multiplex PCR, while TCRdb's copy carries only in-frame clones and drops some. Counted here are about 590,000 clones, about 95% occurring once; the ten biggest clones make up 0.11%. CD45RO-negative CD8 cells positively selected for CCR7 made up the naive population, which excluded terminally differentiated effector memory CD45RA+ cells.

The chain carries TRBV28 and TRBJ2-2; D perhaps matches TRBD2 (5 bases). This receptor was taken from a woman younger than 45 in good health. The sample comprised naive CD8+ T cells sorted from blood. Here the CDR3 reads CASSLIAGWVATSNTGELFF. CDR3 DNA sequence: TGTGCCAGCAGTTTAATTGCGGGTTGGGTCGCCACCTCGAACACCGGGGAGCTGTTTTTT.